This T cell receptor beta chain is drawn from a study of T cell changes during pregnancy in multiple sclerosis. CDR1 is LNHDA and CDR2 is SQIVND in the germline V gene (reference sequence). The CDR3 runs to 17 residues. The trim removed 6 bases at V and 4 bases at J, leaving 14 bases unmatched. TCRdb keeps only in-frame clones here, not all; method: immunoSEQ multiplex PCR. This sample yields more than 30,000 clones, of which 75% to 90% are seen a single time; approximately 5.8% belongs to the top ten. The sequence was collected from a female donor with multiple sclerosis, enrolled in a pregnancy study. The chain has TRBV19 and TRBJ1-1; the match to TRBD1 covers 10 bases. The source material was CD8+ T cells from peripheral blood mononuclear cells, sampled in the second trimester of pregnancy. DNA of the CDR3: TGTGCCAGTAGAACCTTCCCGGGACAGGGGTATGGCACTGAAGCTTTCTTT. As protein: CASRTFPGQGYGTEAFF.